This T cell receptor beta chain was documented in a study of shared clonotypes between healthy human individuals (dated by TCRdb to between 2020 and 2021). As for the study more broadly: The cohort comprised two women and a few men aged 18 to 49 years. Per donor, three plates each were used for CD4 naive and CD4 memory, two for CD8 naive, and one for CD8 memory. To estimate repertoire size and how much clonotypes are shared between individuals, the study performed deep sequencing of blood TCR repertoires from about 5 healthy adults. To increase sequencing depth and limit assay-specific biases, TCR repertoire library preparation and sequencing were carried out by different laboratories using diverse techniques. Per donor, leukapheresis produced somewhere between about 0.85 and 10 billion PBMCs. What the work shows at the level of the full study, not this receptor alone: Compared with non-shared clonotypes, the clonotypes found in all four sorted-subset donors had higher generation probabilities. Incomplete sequencing was indicated by rarefaction of sorted-subset datasets, despite the large sequencing depth. Sampling was restricted to blood, and TCR repertoires in tissues likely differ from the TCR repertoires found in blood. Pairwise subsampling indicated that sequencing depth was expected to affect the degree of clonotype sharing among donors. Across a handful of donors, around 5% of naive CD4, roughly 3.5% of naive CD8, about 2.3% of memory CD4, and 0.4% to 0.45% of memory CD8 clonotypes were shared. The small number of donors limited the genetic and exposure-history diversity represented. Estimated clonotype richness was generally larger for naive than for memory subsets.

Using the deep immunoSEQ assay, multiplex PCR amplified TCR CDR3 regions from genomic DNA. Extracted genomic DNA from each cell subset was spread evenly across all wells of several immunoSEQ 96-well plates, with each plate serving as a replicate. For sorted subsets, around 200 ng genomic DNA, equal to 30,000 to 35,000 T cell genomes, was loaded into each replicate PCR. The purified libraries were quantified using a Qubit 3.0 fluorometer, sized with a Bioanalyzer 2100, and then quantified again using the KAPA Library Quantification kit. A separate single-read 150-cycle Illumina NextSeq 550 flow cell was used to sequence each immunoSEQ 96-well plate. The authors processed their data as follows. Because the immunoSEQ output included only junctional sequences and no quality scores, the filtering could not be the same as the filtering used for full-length reads. Sequences were annotated with PyIR, a Python wrapper for IgBLAST v1.9, and V/J genes and CDR3 were assigned using IMGT germline references. Reads with weak V/J assignments (E-value above 1e-6), missing CDR3, stop codons, out-of-frame junctions, or ambiguous translated residues were removed. V3J clonotypes were defined as sequences sharing an identical inferred V gene, J gene, and CDR3 amino acid sequence. Percentage overlap between repertoires was computed as shared unique clonotypes divided by the size of the smaller repertoire. RTK rarefaction, the Chao1 estimator, and Recon v2.1 estimates of unobserved clonotypes were used to assess repertoire richness. For all TCRbeta clonotypes obtained by the gDNA method from four donors, generation probabilities were computed with OLGA. Held by TCRdb, this immuneACCESS table contains in-frame sequences only and omits some clones. Under half of the omission traces to an unresolved V gene where checked; the cause of the rest is unknown. Clone size and the V and J calls come from that table; the DNA yielded D and trimming. In all, the sample holds 2 million to 2.5 million clones, and around 90% of those were seen once. The ten largest clones take up approximately 0.4% of the sample.

The donors were healthy, HIV-negative adults with no recently reported acute infections or vaccinations. Only Caucasian adults living in Nashville, Tennessee, USA were represented among the donors. CD4+ T cells were enriched through magnetic negative selection, after which naive cells were positively selected on CD45RA and the remaining negative fraction served as the memory subset. Blood was collected by leukapheresis, and PBMCs were isolated by Ficoll-Histopaque density gradient centrifugation and then cryopreserved in liquid nitrogen vapor phase. Analytical flow cytometry was used to check the purity and quantity of every magnetically sorted T cell population. From each sorted fraction, genomic DNA was isolated and quantified by UV absorbance on a Nanodrop 2000c. On this clone itself: Its antigen is unknown. There are no base qualities to consult, and no much larger clone falls within one base.

The germline V gene (reference sequence) supplies CDR1 SGHNT and CDR2 YYREEE. From V the trimming removes 4 bases and from J it removes 1 base, while the gene matches leave 7 bases of the junction unaccounted for. Including the terminal cysteine and phenylalanine, the CDR3 comprises 16 residues. The kept DNA is CDR3 alone, 48 bases in frame from the first base. Input material: naive CD4+ T cells from PBMCs. The cell subset or site label here, explained by the study, means: CD45RA+ positively selected. This sequence originates from a young man in good health. Some clones in this sample may be carry-over from other donors' samples. The chain links TRBV5-4 with TRBJ2-2, and TRBD1 aligns with 7 junction nucleotides. The DNA sequence is as follows: TGTGCCAGCAGCGCCGGGACAGCTAGGAACACCGGGGAGCTGTTTTTT. Its amino acids are CASSAGTARNTGELFF.